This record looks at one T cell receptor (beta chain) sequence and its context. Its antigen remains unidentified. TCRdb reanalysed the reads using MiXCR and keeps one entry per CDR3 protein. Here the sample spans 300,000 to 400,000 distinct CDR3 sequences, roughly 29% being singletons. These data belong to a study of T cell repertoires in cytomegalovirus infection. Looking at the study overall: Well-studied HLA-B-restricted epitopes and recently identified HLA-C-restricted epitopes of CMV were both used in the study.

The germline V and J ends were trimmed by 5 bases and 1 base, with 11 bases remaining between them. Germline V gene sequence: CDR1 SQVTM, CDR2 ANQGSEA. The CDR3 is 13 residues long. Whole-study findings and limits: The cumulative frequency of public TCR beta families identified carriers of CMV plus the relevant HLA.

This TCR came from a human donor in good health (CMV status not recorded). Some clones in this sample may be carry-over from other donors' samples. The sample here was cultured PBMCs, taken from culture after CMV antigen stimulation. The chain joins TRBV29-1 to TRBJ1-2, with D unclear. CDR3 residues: CSVRFGNNYGYTF. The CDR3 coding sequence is TGCAGCGTTCGTTTCGGGAATAACTATGGCTACACCTTC.